The TCR beta chain described here comes from a study of shared clonotypes between healthy human individuals. The germline V gene encodes CDR1 MNHNS and CDR2 SASEGT. V was trimmed by 6 bases and J by 5 bases, leaving 18 bases between them. This CDR3 has 15 amino acids. Each PCR replicate run on unsorted PBMC took in about 300 ng DNA, around 30,000 T cell genomes. Produced via immunoSEQ multiplex PCR; TCRdb's table is partial and in-frame only. The sample holds roughly 480,000 clones; roughly 78% are singletons and the top ten take roughly 12%. This clone was counted only a few times. Sequenced: PBMCs. The rearrangement links TRBV6-1 to TRBJ2-3; D gene ambiguous. This TCR came from a woman in her forties in good health. Some clones in this sample may be carry-over from other donors' samples. The CDR3 DNA reads as TGTGCCAGCAGGCCACCAAGACAATCCGTAGATACGCAGTATTTT. The encoded protein is CASRPPRQSVDTQYF.